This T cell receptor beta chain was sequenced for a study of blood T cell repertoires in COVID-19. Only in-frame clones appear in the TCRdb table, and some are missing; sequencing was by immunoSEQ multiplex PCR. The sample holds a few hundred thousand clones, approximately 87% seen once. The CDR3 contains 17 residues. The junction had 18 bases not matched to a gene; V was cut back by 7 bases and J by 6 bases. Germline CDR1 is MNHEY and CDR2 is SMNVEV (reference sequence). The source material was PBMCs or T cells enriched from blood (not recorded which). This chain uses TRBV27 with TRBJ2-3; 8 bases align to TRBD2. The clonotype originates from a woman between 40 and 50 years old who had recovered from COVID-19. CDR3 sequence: CASISNGRAGIRDTQYF. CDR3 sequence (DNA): TGTGCCAGCATCTCCAACGGGAGGGCCGGTATACGGGATACGCAGTATTTT.